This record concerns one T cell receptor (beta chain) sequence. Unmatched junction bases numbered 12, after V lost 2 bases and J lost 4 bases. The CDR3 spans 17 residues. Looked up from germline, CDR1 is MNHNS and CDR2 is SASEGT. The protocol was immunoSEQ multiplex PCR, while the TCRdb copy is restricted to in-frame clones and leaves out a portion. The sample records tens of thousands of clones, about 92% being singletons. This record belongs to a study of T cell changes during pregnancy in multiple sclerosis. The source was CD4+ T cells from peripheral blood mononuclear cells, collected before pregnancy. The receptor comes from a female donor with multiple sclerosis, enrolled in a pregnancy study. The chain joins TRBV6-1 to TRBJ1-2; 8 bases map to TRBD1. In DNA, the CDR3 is TGTGCCAGCAGTGAACAAACAATTCACGGACAGGGCTATGGCTACACCTTC. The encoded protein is CASSEQTIHGQGYGYTF.